Below, 7 T cell receptor beta chains from the same sample are listed, as sequenced in a study of blood T cell repertoires in COVID-19. Clones were sequenced by immunoSEQ multiplex PCR, and TCRdb holds only the in-frame ones, with some missing. The table records 200,000 to 300,000 clones, nearly 85% of them present only once. Sequenced: peripheral blood. The receptors derive from a human donor in a cohort sampled during active COVID-19.

The J gene is TRBJ2-6, the V gene TRBV5-4, with 7 nucleotides matching TRBD2. Looked up from germline, CDR1 is SGHNT and CDR2 is YYREEE (reference sequence). The CDR3 has 15 amino acids. Trimming removed 4 bases from V and 1 base from J; junction bases left unmatched: 2. The CDR3 sequence: CASSVGGSGANVLTF. Written as DNA, the CDR3 is TGTGCCAGCAGCGTCGGGGGGTCTGGGGCCAACGTCCTGACTTTC. Full variable domain (outside the CDR3, taken from reference TRBV5-4 and TRBJ2-6): ETGVTQSPTHLIKTRGQQVTLRCSSQSGHNTVSWYQQALGQGPQFIFQYYREEENGRGNFPPRFSGLQFPNYSSELNVNALELDDSALYLCASSVGGSGANVLTFGAGSRLTVL.

CDR3 nucleotides: TGCAGTGCTAGTAGGGGACTAGCGGGACACGAGCAGTACTTC. Its translation: CSASRGLAGHEQYF. The J gene is TRBJ2-7, the V gene TRBV20-1; 13 bases align to TRBD2. The CDR3 covers 14 residues. CDR1 and CDR2 from the germline V gene are DFQATT and SNEGSKA (reference sequence). Losses at the gene ends were 3 bases for V and 5 bases for J; bases not matched to a gene: 4.

This chain joins TRBV6-1 and TRBJ1-1, with a weak D call TRBD1 (5 bases). The CDR3 runs 13 residues. V was pared by 3 bases and J by 10 bases, with 15 bases between. Germline V CDR1 and CDR2: MNHNS, SASEGT. CDR3 nucleotide sequence: TGTGCCAGCAGTGAGGGCGGGGGAAAACGAGCTTTCTTT. Residues: CASSEGGGKRAFF.

J is TRBJ2-5 and V is TRBV10-2; a weak D match, TRBD1 (5 bases). Trimming removed 4 bases at V and 7 bases at J, with 13 bases between. CDR1 WSHSY and CDR2 SAAADI come from the germline V gene. There are 13 residues in the CDR3. DNA for the CDR3: TGCGCCAGCAGTGGGATGGGGCTTGGGACCCAGTACTTC. Residues: CASSGMGLGTQYF.

The V call is TRBV6-2 or TRBV6-3, the J call TRBJ2-4; possible D gene TRBD1, 5 bases. There are 15 residues in the CDR3. V was clipped by 2 bases and J by 0 bases, with 8 bases between them. Germline V gene lookup returns CDR1 MNHEY and CDR2 SVGEGT. CDR3 sequence reads: CASSYGALAKNIQYF. In DNA form, the CDR3 reads TGTGCCAGCAGTTACGGGGCCTTAGCCAAAAACATTCAGTACTTC.

The rearrangement links TRBV6-5 to TRBJ1-4; 8 positions match TRBD1. The trim removed 10 bases at V and 11 bases at J, leaving 15 bases unmatched. The germline V gene has CDR1 MNHEY and CDR2 SVGAGI. The CDR3 is 14 residues long. The CDR3 nucleotides are TGTGCCACCGCGAATGACAGGGGACGAGGGAAACTGTTTTTT. Residues: CATANDRGRGKLFF.

The chain joins TRBV28 to TRBJ1-2; 10 bases map to TRBD1. In germline, CDR1 is MDHEN, CDR2 SYDVKM. CDR3 length: 12 residues. The ends lost 9 bases at V and 8 bases at J; junction bases unmatched: 6. CDR3 residues: CASRQGAVGYTF. The CDR3 DNA sequence: TGTGCCAGTCGACAGGGGGCGGTAGGCTACACCTTC.